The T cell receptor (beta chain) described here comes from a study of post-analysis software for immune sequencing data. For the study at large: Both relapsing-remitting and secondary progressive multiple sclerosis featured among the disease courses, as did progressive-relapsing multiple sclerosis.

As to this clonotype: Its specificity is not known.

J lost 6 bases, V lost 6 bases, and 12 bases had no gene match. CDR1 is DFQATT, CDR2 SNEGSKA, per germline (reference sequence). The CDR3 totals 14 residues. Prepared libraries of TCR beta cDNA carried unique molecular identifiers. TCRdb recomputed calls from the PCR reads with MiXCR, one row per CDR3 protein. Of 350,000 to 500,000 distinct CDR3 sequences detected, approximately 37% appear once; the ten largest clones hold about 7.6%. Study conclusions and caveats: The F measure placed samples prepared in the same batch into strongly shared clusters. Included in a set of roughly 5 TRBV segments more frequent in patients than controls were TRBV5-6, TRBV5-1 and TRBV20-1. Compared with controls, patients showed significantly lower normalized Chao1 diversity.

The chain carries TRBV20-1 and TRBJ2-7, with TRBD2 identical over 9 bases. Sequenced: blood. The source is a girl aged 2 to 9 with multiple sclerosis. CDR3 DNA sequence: TGCAGTGCCACACTAAGGCGGGGGGGCTTCGAGCAGTACTTC. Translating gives CSATLRRGGFEQYF.